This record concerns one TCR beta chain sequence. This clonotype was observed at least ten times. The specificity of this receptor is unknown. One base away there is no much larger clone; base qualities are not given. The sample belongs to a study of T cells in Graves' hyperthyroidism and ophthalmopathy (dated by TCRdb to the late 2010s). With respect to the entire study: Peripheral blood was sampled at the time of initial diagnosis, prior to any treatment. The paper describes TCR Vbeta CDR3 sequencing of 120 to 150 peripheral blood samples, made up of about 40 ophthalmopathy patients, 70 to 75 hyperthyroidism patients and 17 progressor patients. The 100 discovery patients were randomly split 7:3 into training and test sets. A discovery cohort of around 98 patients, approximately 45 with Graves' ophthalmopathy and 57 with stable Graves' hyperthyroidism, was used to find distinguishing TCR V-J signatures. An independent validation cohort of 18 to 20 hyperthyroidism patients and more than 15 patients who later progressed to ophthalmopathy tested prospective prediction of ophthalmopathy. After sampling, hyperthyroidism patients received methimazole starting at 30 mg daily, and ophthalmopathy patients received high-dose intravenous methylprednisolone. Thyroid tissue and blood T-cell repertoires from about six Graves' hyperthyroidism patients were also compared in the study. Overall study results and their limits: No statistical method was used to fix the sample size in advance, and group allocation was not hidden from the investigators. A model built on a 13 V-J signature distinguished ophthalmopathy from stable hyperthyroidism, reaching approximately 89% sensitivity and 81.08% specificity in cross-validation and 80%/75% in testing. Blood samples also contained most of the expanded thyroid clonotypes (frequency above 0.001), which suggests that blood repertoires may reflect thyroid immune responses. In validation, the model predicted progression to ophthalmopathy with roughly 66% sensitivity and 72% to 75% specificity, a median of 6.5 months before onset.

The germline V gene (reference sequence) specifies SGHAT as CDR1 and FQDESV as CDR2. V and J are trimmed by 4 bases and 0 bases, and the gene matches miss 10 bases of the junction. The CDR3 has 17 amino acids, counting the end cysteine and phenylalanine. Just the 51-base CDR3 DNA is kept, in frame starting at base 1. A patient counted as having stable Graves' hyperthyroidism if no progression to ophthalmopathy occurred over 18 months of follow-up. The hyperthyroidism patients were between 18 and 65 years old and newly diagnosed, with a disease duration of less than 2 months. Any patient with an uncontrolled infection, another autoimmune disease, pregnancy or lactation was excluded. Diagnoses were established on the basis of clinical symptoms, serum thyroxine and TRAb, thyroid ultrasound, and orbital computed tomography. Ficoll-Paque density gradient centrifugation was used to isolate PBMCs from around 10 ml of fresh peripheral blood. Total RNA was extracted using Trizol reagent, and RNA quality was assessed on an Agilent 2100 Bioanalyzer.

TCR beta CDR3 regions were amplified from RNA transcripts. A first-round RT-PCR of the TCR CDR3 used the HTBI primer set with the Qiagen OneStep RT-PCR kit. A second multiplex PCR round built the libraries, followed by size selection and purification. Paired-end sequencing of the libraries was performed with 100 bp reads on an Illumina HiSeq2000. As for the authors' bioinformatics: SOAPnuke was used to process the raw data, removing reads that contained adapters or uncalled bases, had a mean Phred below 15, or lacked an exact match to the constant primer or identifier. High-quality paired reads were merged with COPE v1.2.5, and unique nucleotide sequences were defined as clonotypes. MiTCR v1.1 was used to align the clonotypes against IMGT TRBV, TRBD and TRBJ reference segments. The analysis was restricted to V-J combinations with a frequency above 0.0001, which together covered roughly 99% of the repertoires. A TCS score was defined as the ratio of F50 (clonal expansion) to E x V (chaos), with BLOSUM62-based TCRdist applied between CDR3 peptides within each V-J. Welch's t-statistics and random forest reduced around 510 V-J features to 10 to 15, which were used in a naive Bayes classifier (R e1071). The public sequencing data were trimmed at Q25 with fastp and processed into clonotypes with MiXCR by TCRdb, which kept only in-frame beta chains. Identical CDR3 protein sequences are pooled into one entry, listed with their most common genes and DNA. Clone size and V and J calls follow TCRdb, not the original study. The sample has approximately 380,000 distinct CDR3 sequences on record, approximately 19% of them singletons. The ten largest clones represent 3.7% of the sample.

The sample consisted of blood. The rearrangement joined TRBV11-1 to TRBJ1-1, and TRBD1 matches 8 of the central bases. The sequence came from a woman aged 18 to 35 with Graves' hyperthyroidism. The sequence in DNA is TGTGCCAGCAGCTCGATGATCAGGGGGCCGTTGAACACTGAAGCTTTCTTT. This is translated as CASSSMIRGPLNTEAFF.